Below are 25 T cell receptor beta chains sequenced from a single sample in a study of cytomegalovirus exposure and HLA in healthy donors. Primers for the PCR totalled 60 Vbeta and 13 Jbeta. Only in-frame clones appear in the TCRdb table, and some are missing; sequencing was by immunoSEQ multiplex PCR. The sample carries approximately 150,000 clones, 75% to 85% recorded once. Input material: PBMCs. These receptors all come from a woman aged 35 to 49 in good health and CMV-seropositive.

This clone was observed a few times. The chain has TRBV5-6 and TRBJ2-5; 11 nucleotides align to TRBD2. The CDR3 sequence is 15 residues long. Unmatched junction bases numbered 7, after V lost 4 bases and J lost 5 bases. Germline CDR1 and CDR2: SGHDT and YYEEEE. In DNA, the CDR3 is TGTGCCAGCAGCCTACTAGCGGGAGACGAGGAGACCCAGTACTTC. Translated: CASSLLAGDEETQYF.

The CDR3 DNA sequence: TGTGCCAGCAGCTTAGACAGTCGGGGCTACACCTTC. Protein: CASSLDSRGYTF. This rearrangement joins TRBV7-9 to TRBJ1-2; D not certain. Looked up from germline, CDR1 is SEHNR and CDR2 is FQNEAQ (reference sequence). The CDR3 extends over 12 amino acids. V lost 1 base and J lost 8, with 8 bases in between.

The rearrangement joins TRBV5-1 to TRBJ1-1; tentative D call: TRBD1 (5 bases). Germline-derived CDR1 and CDR2 are SGHRS and YFSETQ. The ends were cut back, 3 bases at V and 1 base at J, with 16 bases in the middle. There are 16 residues in the CDR3. The CDR3 region has the DNA TGCGCCAGCAGCTGGGTTATGGGCAGGGCGAACACTGAAGCTTTCTTT. Its protein is CASSWVMGRANTEAFF. Supplemented by reference TRBV5-1 and TRBJ1-1, the full variable domain reads KAGVTQTPRYLIKTRGQQVTLSCSPISGHRSVSWYQQTPGQGLQFLFEYFSETQRNKGNFPGRFSGRQFSNSRSEMNVSTLELGDSALYLCASSWVMGRANTEAFFGQGTRLTVV.

The rearrangement uses TRBV18 and TRBJ2-7; D not certain. In germline, CDR1 is KGHSH, CDR2 LQKENI. The CDR3 is 12 residues long. Trimming stripped 2 bases from V and 5 bases from J, with 7 bases between. The CDR3: CASSPARNEQYF. DNA of the CDR3: TGTGCCAGCTCACCAGCGCGCAACGAGCAGTACTTC.

Turning to this clone: Other DNA sequences in the sample encode the same CDR3. The J gene is TRBJ1-1, the V gene TRBV15; D is possibly TRBD1 (5 bases). CDR3 size: 15 residues. Deletions cut 3 bases from V and 1 base from J, with 12 bases between. Looked up from germline, CDR1 is LNHNV and CDR2 is YYDKDF (reference sequence). CDR3 sequence (DNA): TGTGCCACCAGCAGGGGCGGCACAGGGAACACTGAAGCTTTCTTT. As protein: CATSRGGTGNTEAFF.

The chain carries TRBV28 and TRBJ2-5; 7 bases are a match to TRBD1. The CDR3 length is 16 residues. The trim removed 6 bases at V and 1 base at J, leaving 11 bases unmatched. The germline V gene encodes CDR1 MDHEN and CDR2 SYDVKM. The CDR3 DNA is TGTGCCAGCAGCCCAACAATGAACAGGGGCCAAGAGACCCAGTACTTC. Translating it yields CASSPTMNRGQETQYF.

The genes are TRBV2 and TRBJ1-5; D not resolved. V gave up 6 bases and J gave up 0 bases, with 9 bases separating them. The CDR3 has 14 residues. Germline lookup yields CDR1 SNHLY and CDR2 FYNNEI. CDR3 DNA sequence: TGTGCCAGCAGCTCCAGGAATAGCAATCAGCCCCAGCATTTT. Encoded protein: CASSSRNSNQPQHF. The full variable domain, in which reference TRBV2 and TRBJ1-5 provide the parts outside the CDR3, is EPEVTQTPSHQVTQMGQEVILRCVPISNHLYFYWYRQILGQKVEFLVSFYNNEISEKSEIFDDQFSVERPDGSNFTLKIRSTKLEDSAMYFCASSSRNSNQPQHFGDGTRLSIL.

This clone occurred once. The chain carries TRBV4-2 and TRBJ2-1; tentative D call: TRBD2 (5 bases). CDR3 length: 14 residues. Trimming removed 0 bases at V and 10 bases at J, with 13 bases between. Germline CDR1 is LGHNA and CDR2 is YNFKEQ. The CDR3 nucleotides read TGTGCCAGCAGCCAAGACTGGGGTTCGGGAGAGCAGTTCTTC. This translates into CASSQDWGSGEQFF.

CDR3 loop: CASSARGTSGRAWTDTQYF. CDR3 sequence (DNA): TGTGCCAGCAGCGCCCGGGGGACTAGCGGGAGGGCCTGGACAGATACGCAGTATTTT. This chain joins TRBV13 and TRBJ2-3; TRBD2 agrees at 16 bases. The CDR3 is made up of 19 amino acids. Trimming took 5 bases from V and 3 from J; bases not matched to a gene: 11. Germline V gene data show CDR1 as PRHDT and CDR2 as FYEKMQ (reference sequence).

This chain links TRBV6-5 with TRBJ1-1, with D possibly TRBD1 on 5 matching bases. CDR3 length: 14 residues. Germline values: CDR1 MNHEY, CDR2 SVGAGI. With 6 bases removed from V and 9 bases from J, the gap between germline ends came to 20 bases. In DNA form, the CDR3 reads TGTGCCAGCAGCGACGTGGGGACTCGGGAGAAAGCTTTCTTT. This gives the protein CASSDVGTREKAFF.

This clone appeared a few times. V usage is TRBV19 and J usage is TRBJ1-2, with D tentatively TRBD1 (5 bases). The V gene's germline CDR1 is LNHDA and CDR2 SQIVND (reference sequence). This CDR3 has 15 amino acids. The V and J ends lost 4 bases and 5 bases respectively, with 17 bases between them. CDR3 coding DNA: TGTGCCAGTAGTACCACCGACAGAAGAACGTATGGCTACACCTTC. Translated, it gives CASSTTDRRTYGYTF.

This chain connects TRBV5-6 to TRBJ2-7; possibly TRBD2 for D (5 bases). CDR1 is SGHDT, CDR2 YYEEEE, per germline. This CDR3 is 14 amino acids long. V shed 0 bases and J shed 4 bases, with 11 bases lying between them. The CDR3 nucleotides read TGTGCCAGCAGCTTGGGACTAAACATATACGAGCAGTACTTC. This translates into CASSLGLNIYEQYF.

This chain uses TRBV4-1 with TRBJ2-2, with 10 bases matching TRBD2. V shed 2 bases, J shed 3 bases, and the junction held 9 bases outside the gene matches. The CDR3 is made up of 18 amino acids. Germline lookup yields CDR1 MGHRA and CDR2 YSYEKL. For the CDR3, the DNA is TGCGCCAGCAGCCAACCCCGCCCCCTAGCGGGAGACACCGGGGAGCTGTTTTTT. Its translation: CASSQPRPLAGDTGELFF.

The rearrangement joins TRBV7-9 to TRBJ2-7; no definite D call. Trimming removed 5 bases at V and 0 bases at J, with 11 bases between. Looked up from germline, CDR1 is SEHNR and CDR2 is FQNEAQ (reference sequence). The length of the CDR3 is 14 residues. The CDR3 bases are TGTGCCAGCAGCCTAGGCGGTGACTCCTACGAGCAGTACTTC. This gives the protein CASSLGGDSYEQYF.

Comments on this clone: A read error may account for a junction end that differs from germline. The gene calls are TRBV7-9 and TRBJ2-3; no firm D call. Germline assignment: CDR1 SEHNR and CDR2 FQNEAQ (reference sequence). The CDR3 has 16 residues. This CDR3 reads CSSSLGYGRGTDTQYF. DNA for the CDR3: TGTTCCAGCAGCTTAGGGTATGGTAGAGGCACAGATACGCAGTATTTT. Supplemented by reference TRBV7-9 and TRBJ2-3, the full variable domain reads DTGVSQNPRHKITKRGQNVTFRCDPISEHNRLYWYRQTLGQGPEFLTYFQNEAQLEKSRLLSDRFSAERPKGSFSTLEIQRTEQGDSAMYLCSSSLGYGRGTDTQYFGPGTRLTVL.

This sequence joins TRBV6-1 and TRBJ2-7; 7 bases map to TRBD1. Looked up from germline, CDR1 is MNHNS and CDR2 is SASEGT. The V segment lost 1 base and the J segment 1 base; nucleotides outside the gene matches: 1. CDR3 size: 14 residues. The CDR3, as DNA: TGTGCCAGCAGTGAAGGGGACAGTTCCTACGAGCAGTACTTC. Translated: CASSEGDSSYEQYF.

This clone was detected a few times. The chain carries TRBV11-2 and TRBJ2-1; 10 nucleotides align to TRBD2. Trimming took 1 base from V and 8 from J; bases not matched to a gene: 8. The CDR3 length is 16 residues. The germline CDR1 and CDR2 sequences are SGHAT and FQNNGV. Here the CDR3 DNA reads TGTGCCAGCAGCTTAGTGCGGCTAGCGGGAGTGGATGAGCAGTTCTTC. Its translation is CASSLVRLAGVDEQFF. Combining the CDR3 with reference TRBV11-2 and TRBJ2-1 gives the whole variable domain EAGVAQSPRYKIIEKRQSVAFWCNPISGHATLYWYQQILGQGPKLLIQFQNNGVVDDSQLPKDRFSAERLKGVDSTLKIQPAKLEDSAVYLCASSLVRLAGVDEQFFGPGTRLTVL.

This chain joins TRBV11-2 and TRBJ1-2; TRBD1 matches 7 bases. V gave up 6 bases and J gave up 8 bases; unmatched junction bases: 15. CDR1 is SGHAT, CDR2 FQNNGV, per germline. The CDR3 sequence is 15 residues long. CDR3 coding DNA: TGTGCCAGCAGGTCCTACAGGGGTGTGAGTCAAGGCTACACCTTC. This sequence encodes CASRSYRGVSQGYTF.

V gene TRBV19 combines with J gene TRBJ2-3; D might be TRBD1 (6 bases). The V gene's germline CDR1 is LNHDA and CDR2 SQIVND (reference sequence). The CDR3 covers 16 residues. V was clipped by 6 bases and J by 3 bases, with 19 bases between them. The CDR3 sequence is CASSQRQAPDTDTQYF. CDR3 sequence (DNA): TGTGCCAGTAGCCAGCGACAGGCCCCCGATACAGATACGCAGTATTTT. The full variable domain, rest sourced from reference TRBV19 and TRBJ2-3, is DGGITQSPKYLFRKEGQNVTLSCEQNLNHDAMYWYRQDPGQGLRLIYYSQIVNDFQKGDIAEGYSVSREKKESFPLTVTSAQKNPTAFYLCASSQRQAPDTDTQYFGPGTRLTVL.

The rearrangement uses TRBV14 and TRBJ2-5, with 7 nucleotides matching TRBD1. The end of the DNA aligns better with TRBJ2-7, so the J call may be wrong. Germline lookup yields CDR1 SGHDN and CDR2 FVKESK. This CDR3 has 14 amino acids. CDR3: CASSHSGGSYEQYF. The CDR3 DNA follows: TGTGCCAGCAGCCATTCAGGGGGATCCTACGAGCAGTACTTC.

This rearrangement joins TRBV4-2 to TRBJ2-3, with 10 bases that match TRBD2. J gave up 0 bases and V 4 bases, and 10 bases lay outside the gene matches. CDR1 LGHNA and CDR2 YNFKEQ come from the germline V gene. The CDR3 runs 18 residues. CDR3 sequence: CASSPRGTSGTSTDTQYF. For the CDR3, the DNA is TGTGCCAGCAGCCCCCGCGGAACTAGCGGGACGAGCACAGATACGCAGTATTTT.

The J gene is TRBJ2-1, the V gene TRBV29-1; 10 positions agree with TRBD2. With 7 bases clipped from V and 8 bases from J, the junction kept 14 bases outside the gene matches. There are 15 residues in the CDR3. Germline V gives CDR1 SQVTM, CDR2 ANQGSEA. This CDR3 reads CSAPRASGSLHEQFF. The CDR3 coding sequence is TGCAGCGCACCAAGAGCTAGCGGGAGTTTACATGAGCAGTTCTTC.

The chain uses TRBV7-9 and TRBJ2-3, with 16 nucleotides matching TRBD2. CDR1 and CDR2 from the germline V gene are SEHNR and FQNEAQ (reference sequence). CDR3 size: 19 residues. The V gene end was trimmed by 1 base and the J gene end by 4 bases; junction bases not matched to a gene: 8. CDR3 sequence (DNA): TGTGCCAGCAGCTTAGTGGCGGGACTAGCGGGAGGGCCGCCAGATACGCAGTATTTT. Protein product: CASSLVAGLAGGPPDTQYF.

The chain has TRBV7-6 and TRBJ2-3; D call uncertain. V was clipped by 5 bases and J by 2 bases, with 8 bases between them. This CDR3 spans 13 amino acids. Germline V gene data show CDR1 as SGHVS and CDR2 as FNYEAQ. The CDR3 loop is CASSPAITDTQYF. DNA of the CDR3: TGTGCCAGCAGCCCAGCGATCACAGATACGCAGTATTTT.

This clone has just a few counts. V gene TRBV18 combines with J gene TRBJ2-3; TRBD2 matches 7 bases. Germline V gene sequence: CDR1 KGHSH, CDR2 LQKENI. The CDR3 extends over 15 amino acids. V was clipped by 3 bases and J by 5 bases; unmatched bases: 8. The CDR3 sequence: CASSPLREAGDTQYF. The CDR3 coding sequence is TGTGCCAGCTCACCTCTCCGGGAGGCGGGAGATACGCAGTATTTT.